The table lists the clone carrying this T cell receptor (beta chain) with many counts. Its antigen is undetermined. The source material, RNA transcripts, was used to amplify TCR beta CDR3 regions. With the HTBI primer set, the TCR CDR3 went through a first round of RT-PCR. TCRdb redid the calling of the multiplex PCR reads with MiXCR, one entry per CDR3 protein. The sample yields some 510,000 distinct CDR3 sequences, around 21% seen once. CDR3 length: 12 residues. Trimming took 5 bases from V and 3 from J, leaving 8 bases between them. In germline, CDR1 is MDHEN, CDR2 SYDVKM. This sample was included in a study of T cells in Graves' hyperthyroidism and ophthalmopathy. Study results and caveats: Most clonotypes expanded in the thyroid (above 0.001) were also present in blood.

Stable Graves' hyperthyroidism denoted no ophthalmopathy progression over 18 months. This TCR was recovered from a man in his late teens or twenties with Graves' hyperthyroidism. The sample comprised blood. The genes are TRBV28 and TRBJ2-7; D not certain. The CDR3 DNA reads TGTGCCAGCAGTCTCGACGACTACGAGCAGTACTTC. Translating it yields CASSLDDYEQYF.